Listed below are T cell receptor beta chains from one sample, sequenced in a study of blood T cell repertoires in COVID-19. Measured with immunoSEQ multiplex PCR; TCRdb has only the in-frame clones, and not every one. This table has 200,000 to 300,000 clones, 80% to 90% appearing once. The sample taken for sequencing was peripheral blood. The receptors shown here come from a woman aged 40 to 50 who had recovered from COVID-19. The CDR3 runs from the conserved cysteine through the conserved F or W. Fields, in order: J gene, V gene, clone size, D gene, CDR3 DNA, CDR3 protein. A D gene is named only where the DNA matches it firmly. Clone size is shown for a subset of rows, as once, few, many or a class of expanded clone.

>TRBJ2-7|TRBV7-3|.|TRBD1
TGTGCCAGCAGTCAGACAGGGGGCTTATACGAGCAGTACTTC
CASSQTGGLYEQYF
>TRBJ1-1|TRBV2|.|.
TGTGCCAGCAGGGAGCGCTCGGCAAAAACTGAAGCTTTCTTT
CASRERSAKTEAFF
>TRBJ2-3|TRBV5-1|once|TRBD1
TGCGCCAGCAGCTTAGGACAGGTGGCAGATACGCAGTATTTT
CASSLGQVADTQYF
>TRBJ1-1|TRBV5-1|.|TRBD1
TGCGCCAGCAGCTCGGCGACAGGGGGATACACTGAAGCTTTCTTT
CASSSATGGYTEAFF
>TRBJ2-3|TRBV5-8|.|TRBD1
TGTGCCAGCAGCCCTGGGACAGGAAGCACAGATACGCAGTATTTT
CASSPGTGSTDTQYF
>TRBJ2-1|TRBV11-2|.|TRBD1
TGTGCCAGCAGGCACCTCAGGACAGGGGAATTCTTC
CASRHLRTGEFF
>TRBJ1-2|TRBV2|.|TRBD1
TGTGCCAGCAGCGAACTTAAGGGGGCAGGGAAGGACTATGGCTACACCTTC
CASSELKGAGKDYGYTF
>TRBJ2-1|TRBV30|.|TRBD2
TGTGCCTGGAGTACGCTAGCGGGATTGGGTCCTACACAATATGAGCAGTTCTTC
CAWSTLAGLGPTQYEQFF
>TRBJ1-4|TRBV6-5|.|TRBD1
TGTGCCAGCAGGGGACAGAACCTAAATGAAAAACTGTTTTTT
CASRGQNLNEKLFF
>TRBJ2-5|TRBV11-2|.|.
TGTGCCAGCAGCGATACAGGGACCCAAGAGACCCAGTACTTC
CASSDTGTQETQYF
>TRBJ2-5|TRBV21-1|.|.
TGTGCCAGCAGCAAAGAGGCGGGGCCCGGGAGGGAGACCCAGTACTTC
CASSKEAGPGRETQYF
>TRBJ1-3|TRBV3-1/TRBV3-2|few|.
TGTGCCAGCAGCCTCAGGCAGACCTCTGGAAACACCATATATTTT
CASSLRQTSGNTIYF
>TRBJ1-6|TRBV7-9|.|TRBD1
TGTGCCAGCAGCTTATGGGCAGGGGGATCACCCCTCCACTTT
CASSLWAGGSPLHF
>TRBJ1-1|TRBV9|.|.
TGTGCCAGCAGCAAACAGGGTGCGGGAGCTGAAGCTTTCTTT
CASSKQGAGAEAFF
>TRBJ2-2|TRBV6-2/TRBV6-3|.|.
TGTGCCAGCAGTTACTCCCTCTTCAGGGTCCCGAACACCGGGGAGCTGTTTTTT
CASSYSLFRVPNTGELFF
>TRBJ1-1|TRBV12-3/TRBV12-4|.|.
TGTGCCAGCAGTGGCTTCACTGAAGCTTTCTTT
CASSGFTEAFF
>TRBJ1-5|TRBV2|once|.
TGTGCCAGCACCGGGCGGAGGAGTAATCAGCCCCAGCATTTT
CASTGRRSNQPQHF
>TRBJ2-4|TRBV29-1|.|TRBD2
TGCAGCGTAGCGGGGTTAGCCAAAAACATTCAGTACTTC
CSVAGLAKNIQYF
>TRBJ2-1|TRBV4-1|.|.
TGCGCCAGCAGCCAAGAGTTGACAGCCCGTGGTAATGAGCAGTTCTTC
CASSQELTARGNEQFF
>TRBJ2-5|TRBV3-1/TRBV3-2|.|.
TGTGCCAGCAGCCATAAGTGGGGGGTCCAAGAGACCCAGTACTTC
CASSHKWGVQETQYF
>TRBJ1-3|TRBV3-1/TRBV3-2|.|.
TGTGCCAGCAGCCAAGACCGGGAGGGAGAGGGTAACACCATATATTTT
CASSQDREGEGNTIYF
>TRBJ2-7|TRBV5-1|.|.
TGCGCCAGCAGCTTGGGGGCCGGCATCTCCTACGAGCAGTACTTC
CASSLGAGISYEQYF
>TRBJ2-3|TRBV7-7|.|TRBD1
TGTGCTAGCAGCTCAGACAGGGAAGATACGCAGTATTTT
CASSSDREDTQYF
>TRBJ2-1|TRBV30|.|TRBD1
TGTGCCTGGAGTGCTTGGGACAGGGCGACGAATGAGCAGTTCTTC
CAWSAWDRATNEQFF
>TRBJ2-5|TRBV7-2|.|.
TGTGCCAGCAGCTCCACCACAGTGTTTCGGGAGACCCAGTACTTC
CASSSTTVFRETQYF
>TRBJ2-1|TRBV9|.|.
TGTGCCAGCAGCGGGACACCCTACAATGAGCAGTTCTTC
CASSGTPYNEQFF
>TRBJ1-2|TRBV30|.|TRBD1
TGTGCCTGGAGTGCCACAGGGGAGGGCTACACCTTC
CAWSATGEGYTF
>TRBJ1-5|TRBV2|.|.
TGTGCCAGCAGTGAGTGGGGAGTTGATCAGCCCCAGCATTTT
CASSEWGVDQPQHF
>TRBJ2-5|TRBV7-9|once|.
TGTGCCAGCAGCCCGACTTACAGGGTGGAGACCCAGTACTTC
CASSPTYRVETQYF
>TRBJ1-2|TRBV2|.|.
TGTGCCAGCCTTGGGGGCAACTATGGCTACACCTTC
CASLGGNYGYTF
>TRBJ1-1|TRBV6-6|.|TRBD1
TGTGCCAGCAGTTCGCAGGGGGGGAACACTGAAGCTTTCTTT
CASSSQGGNTEAFF
>TRBJ1-5|TRBV5-6|.|.
TGTGCCAGCAGCCTAGACAGCCCTGATAATCAGCCCCAGCATTTT
CASSLDSPDNQPQHF
>TRBJ2-5|TRBV7-2|.|TRBD2
TGTGCCAGCAGCTTAGGGGGTGCGGGAGGGCAGGACCAGTACTTC
CASSLGGAGGQDQYF
>TRBJ2-1|TRBV2|once|.
TGTGCCAGCACCCCCCTCGCGGATGAGCAGTTCTTC
CASTPLADEQFF
>TRBJ1-2|TRBV3-1/TRBV3-2|.|.
TGTGCCAGCAGCCGCAGGACAAACTATGGCTACACCTTC
CASSRRTNYGYTF
>TRBJ2-5|TRBV7-2|.|TRBD2
TGTGCCAGCAGCCAACAGGCGCTAGCGGGGGGACAAGAGACCCAGTACTTC
CASSQQALAGGQETQYF
>TRBJ1-5|TRBV5-1|once|TRBD1
TGCGCCAGCAGCGCAACAGGGGGCGACGGACAGCCCCAGCATTTT
CASSATGGDGQPQHF
>TRBJ2-7|TRBV6-5|.|.
TGTGCCAGCAGTTACTGGAGTTCAGACTCCTACGAGCAGTACTTC
CASSYWSSDSYEQYF
>TRBJ2-1|TRBV5-4|.|.
TGTGCCAGCAGTCCGTCACAGGGAAATGAGCAGTTCTTC
CASSPSQGNEQFF
>TRBJ1-2|TRBV6-5|.|.
TGTGCCAGCAGTTACACTATAGGGGTTCCTAACTATGGCTACACCTTC
CASSYTIGVPNYGYTF
>TRBJ1-2|TRBV5-1|.|TRBD1
TGCGCCAGCAGCCCCACGGACAGGGAGGTTTCCGGCTACACCTTC
CASSPTDREVSGYTF
>TRBJ2-3|TRBV9|.|.
TGTGCCAGCAGCGCCGCCGAATGGACTCCCTTACAAGATACGCAGTATTTT
CASSAAEWTPLQDTQYF
>TRBJ1-2|TRBV5-1|.|.
TGCGCCAGCAGCTTGGCTCCGAACTATGGCTACACCTTC
CASSLAPNYGYTF
>TRBJ2-7|TRBV5-1|few|.
TGCGCCAGCAGCTTTCTCGGAGGCTCTGCCTACGAGCAGTACTTC
CASSFLGGSAYEQYF
>TRBJ2-1|TRBV18|.|TRBD1
TGTGCCAGCTCACCCGGGACAGGGAACAATGAGCAGTTCTTC
CASSPGTGNNEQFF
>TRBJ1-2|TRBV5-8|.|.
TGTGCCAGCAGGGTTGATCTACACTATGGCTACACCTTC
CASRVDLHYGYTF
>TRBJ2-7|TRBV13|.|.
TGTGCCAGCAGCTTAGAGGTGGGCGGGACAGAGTCCTACGAGCAGTACTTC
CASSLEVGGTESYEQYF
>TRBJ2-7|TRBV27|.|TRBD1
TGTGCCAGCAGTTGGACAGGATCGGGTGAGCAGTACTTC
CASSWTGSGEQYF
>TRBJ2-7|TRBV29-1|.|TRBD1
TGCAGCGTCTGGCCAAAGGGACAGGGCAACTTCGAGCAGTACTTC
CSVWPKGQGNFEQYF
>TRBJ2-7|TRBV9|.|TRBD1
TGTGCCAGCAGCGTAGATCCAGGGGGCAACGAGCAGTACTTC
CASSVDPGGNEQYF